These 17 T cell receptor beta chains share one sample of origin, sequenced in a study of T-cell reconstitution after alpha-beta-depleted transplantation in children. Preparation of the TCRbeta library involved a method that used unique molecular identifiers. Each CDR3 protein gets one entry after TCRdb re-called the PCR reads with MiXCR. The profile shows around 60,000 distinct CDR3 sequences, about 40% of them singletons. Material: PBMCs, mostly from graft donor cells, obtained 360 days after TCRalphabeta/CD19-depleted stem cell transplant. These receptors all come from a male patient younger than 18 who had a stem cell transplant for acute lymphoblastic leukemia, so the T cells may come from the graft donor.

The chain uses TRBV9 and TRBJ1-5, with unresolved D. Trimming stripped 4 bases from V and 3 bases from J, with 8 bases between. The germline gives CDR1 SGDLS, CDR2 YYNGEE. The CDR3 consists of 13 residues. Here the CDR3 reads CASSKGVNQPQHF. In DNA, the CDR3 is TGTGCCAGCAGCAAGGGCGTCAATCAGCCCCAGCATTTT.

The genes are TRBV12-3 or TRBV12-4 and TRBJ1-5; D remains unclear. The V end lost 8 bases, the J end lost 3 bases, and 14 bases lay between the germline ends. The length of the CDR3 is 14 residues. The CDR3 coding sequence is TGTGCCAGCGGATTTGGTGCCCCCAATCAGCCCCAGCATTTT. It yields the protein CASGFGAPNQPQHF.

This chain connects TRBV7-3 to TRBJ2-3; tentatively, D is TRBD2 (7 bases). This CDR3 is 15 amino acids long. The V gene lost 3 bases and the J gene lost 1 base, with 11 bases spanning the gap. The germline CDR1 and CDR2 sequences are SGHTA and FQGTGA. The CDR3 DNA sequence: TGTGCCAGCAGCTTTGTGCGGGGGCGCACAGATACGCAGTATTTT. Translating it yields CASSFVRGRTDTQYF.

This clonotype occurred a few times. The rearrangement links TRBV7-9 to TRBJ2-1; no reliable D call. The CDR3 is made up of 12 amino acids. Germline CDR1 reads SEHNR; CDR2 reads FQNEAQ (reference sequence). Trimming left V 1 base short and J 8 bases short, with 6 bases between. The CDR3 region has the DNA TGTGCCAGCAGCTTAGTTGGCGATGAGCAGTTCTTC. Translating it yields CASSLVGDEQFF.

The rearrangement uses TRBV2 and TRBJ2-4, with 10 positions matching TRBD2. J lost 1 base, V lost 6 bases, and 6 bases had no gene match. The CDR3 contains 16 residues. CDR1 is SNHLY and CDR2 is FYNNEI in the germline V gene. This CDR3 is CASRDTAGGAKNIQYF. Here the CDR3 DNA reads TGTGCCAGCAGAGACACAGCGGGGGGGGCCAAAAACATTCAGTACTTC.

The chain combines TRBV12-3 or TRBV12-4 with TRBJ1-1; D gene uncertain. This CDR3 contains 13 residues. Trimming took 7 bases from V and 5 from J, leaving 14 bases between them. The CDR3 DNA reads TGTGCCAGCATGGTCGCGATGGGAACTGAAGCTTTCTTT. The encoded protein is CASMVAMGTEAFF.

The chain has TRBV5-1 and TRBJ2-5, with D perhaps assigned TRBD1 or TRBD2 (6 bases each). CDR1 is SGHRS and CDR2 is YFSETQ in the germline V gene. This CDR3 spans 13 amino acids. Trimming cost V 5 bases and J 1 base, with 9 bases left between them. CDR3 region: CASSRGLQETQYF. DNA of the CDR3: TGCGCCAGCAGTCGGGGGCTCCAAGAGACCCAGTACTTC.

This clonotype appeared a few times. This CDR3 is CASSLRTSAHYEQYF. CDR3 bases: TGTGCCAGCAGCCTCCGGACTAGCGCCCACTACGAGCAGTACTTC. The chain recombines TRBV7-9 with TRBJ2-7; the match to TRBD2 covers 9 bases. CDR1 is SEHNR, CDR2 FQNEAQ, per germline (reference sequence). The length of the CDR3 is 15 residues. Trimming cost V 5 bases and J 3 bases; bases outside gene matches: 8.

This chain joins TRBV5-1 and TRBJ2-1, with 10 bases fitting TRBD2. The V gene's germline CDR1 is SGHRS and CDR2 YFSETQ. The CDR3 length is 16 residues. With V trimmed by 4 bases and J by 10 bases, 14 bases remained unmatched. The DNA of the CDR3 is TGCGCCAGCAGCATTGACGTGGCTAGCGGGAGTTTAGAGCAGTTCTTC. Translation: CASSIDVASGSLEQFF. Looking up the rest from reference TRBV5-1 and TRBJ2-1 gives the full variable domain: KAGVTQTPRYLIKTRGQQVTLSCSPISGHRSVSWYQQTPGQGLQFLFEYFSETQRNKGNFPGRFSGRQFSNSRSEMNVSTLELGDSALYLCASSIDVASGSLEQFFGPGTRLTVL.

The chain employs TRBV12-3 or TRBV12-4 and TRBJ1-1, with D possibly matching TRBD1 (5 bases). V dropped 6 bases and J dropped 1 base, with 12 bases sitting between them. CDR3 size: 14 residues. The CDR3 spells CASRSGQANTEAFF. CDR3 DNA sequence: TGTGCCAGCAGGTCCGGACAAGCGAACACTGAAGCTTTCTTT.

The chain couples TRBV6-5 to TRBJ2-2; D is perhaps TRBD1 (6 bases). This CDR3 has 16 amino acids. CDR1 MNHEY and CDR2 SVGAGI come from the germline V gene. V lost 2 bases and J 3 bases, leaving 13 bases between the germline ends. Here the CDR3 DNA reads TGTGCCAGCAGTTACAATTCAGGGGTGGACACCGGGGAGCTGTTTTTT. Its protein product is CASSYNSGVDTGELFF.

The rearrangement uses TRBV7-2 and TRBJ2-7; D is ambiguous. CDR1 is SGHTA and CDR2 is FQGNSA in the germline V gene. Deletions cut 4 bases from V and 3 bases from J, with 7 bases between. The length of the CDR3 is 12 residues. In nucleotides, the CDR3 is TGTGCCAGCAGCTACCGGATCTACGAGCAGTACTTC. Amino acid sequence: CASSYRIYEQYF.

This clonotype was detected only a few times. This rearrangement joins TRBV27 to TRBJ2-2, with D perhaps TRBD2 (5 bases). Germline values: CDR1 MNHEY, CDR2 SMNVEV (reference sequence). V lost 2 bases and J 6 bases, leaving 13 bases between the germline ends. This CDR3 comprises 15 residues. The CDR3 DNA follows: TGTGCCAGCAGTTTACTCGGGCCCGGGGCCGGGGAGCTGTTTTTT. It encodes CASSLLGPGAGELFF.

This clonotype was detected ten times or more. As DNA, the CDR3 is TGTGCCAGCAGCATCACGGACAGGGGCGGAGAGACCCAGTACTTC. Protein product: CASSITDRGGETQYF. The chain combines TRBV7-7 with TRBJ2-5, with 9 bases matching TRBD1. The CDR3 extends over 15 amino acids. Looked up from germline, CDR1 is SSHAT and CDR2 is FNYEAQ (reference sequence). Trimming at V came to 5 bases and at J to 4 bases, leaving 8 bases not matched to a gene. Using reference TRBV7-7 and TRBJ2-5 for the parts outside the CDR3, the full variable domain is GAGVSQSPRYKVTKRGQDVTLRCDPISSHATLYWYQQALGQGPEFLTYFNYEAQPDKSGLPSDRFSAERPEGSISTLTIQRTEQRDSAMYRCASSITDRGGETQYFGPGTRLLVL.

This chain connects TRBV15 to TRBJ2-6; no definite D call. Trimming shortened V by 8 bases and J by 0 bases, and 8 bases separated the two germline ends. CDR3 length equals 14 residues. Germline V gene lookup returns CDR1 LNHNV and CDR2 YYDKDF (reference sequence). CDR3 residues: CATSSASGANVLTF. The CDR3 bases are TGTGCCACCTCTTCGGCCTCTGGGGCCAACGTCCTGACTTTC.

V usage is TRBV5-1 and J usage is TRBJ2-1; 8 positions match TRBD1. This CDR3 has 15 residues. The germline CDR1 and CDR2 sequences are SGHRS and YFSETQ. After removal of 7 bases from V and 4 bases from J, the junction contained 10 bases not matched to a gene. The CDR3 DNA follows: TGCGCCAGCCAGCAGCTTGGACAGGGATACAATGAGCAGTTCTTC. This translates into CASQQLGQGYNEQFF.

V usage is TRBV7-2 and J usage is TRBJ2-4; no clear D. The CDR3 loop spans 15 amino acids. CDR1 and CDR2 from the germline V gene are SGHTA and FQGNSA. The V and J ends lost 0 bases and 0 bases respectively, with 6 bases between them. The CDR3 spells CASSLATLAKNIQYF. CDR3 DNA: TGTGCCAGCAGCTTAGCGACCCTAGCCAAAAACATTCAGTACTTC.